These 3 T cell receptor beta chains were all obtained from the same sample, sequenced in a study of T cells expressing NK-cell markers. TCRdb reprocessed the 5' RACE reads and reports one entry per CDR3 protein, with no DNA. The sample's table shows around 110,000 distinct CDR3 sequences. The sequenced material came from blood T cells: a sorted CD56 or NKG2C T cell subset, CD4+ or CD8+ T cells, or bulk PBMC T cells (not recorded which). Receptors originate from a woman between 18 and 69 years old in good health.

V and J are TRBV5-5 and TRBJ1-4. The V gene's germline CDR1 is SGHKS and CDR2 YYEKEE (reference sequence). The CDR3 spans 14 residues. The CDR3: CASSLGRVDEKLFF.

This chain links TRBV29-1 with TRBJ2-3; the TCRdb call, TRBD1, lacks DNA for checking. Looked up from germline, CDR1 is SQVTM and CDR2 is ANQGSEA. This CDR3 comprises 11 residues. CDR3 region: CSVPQVVTQYF.

V gene TRBV5-4 combines with J gene TRBJ2-7; TCRdb picks TRBD2, but there is no DNA to check that call. This CDR3 is 12 amino acids long. Germline values: CDR1 SGHNT, CDR2 YYREEE (reference sequence). CDR3 loop: CASSLGTLEQYF.